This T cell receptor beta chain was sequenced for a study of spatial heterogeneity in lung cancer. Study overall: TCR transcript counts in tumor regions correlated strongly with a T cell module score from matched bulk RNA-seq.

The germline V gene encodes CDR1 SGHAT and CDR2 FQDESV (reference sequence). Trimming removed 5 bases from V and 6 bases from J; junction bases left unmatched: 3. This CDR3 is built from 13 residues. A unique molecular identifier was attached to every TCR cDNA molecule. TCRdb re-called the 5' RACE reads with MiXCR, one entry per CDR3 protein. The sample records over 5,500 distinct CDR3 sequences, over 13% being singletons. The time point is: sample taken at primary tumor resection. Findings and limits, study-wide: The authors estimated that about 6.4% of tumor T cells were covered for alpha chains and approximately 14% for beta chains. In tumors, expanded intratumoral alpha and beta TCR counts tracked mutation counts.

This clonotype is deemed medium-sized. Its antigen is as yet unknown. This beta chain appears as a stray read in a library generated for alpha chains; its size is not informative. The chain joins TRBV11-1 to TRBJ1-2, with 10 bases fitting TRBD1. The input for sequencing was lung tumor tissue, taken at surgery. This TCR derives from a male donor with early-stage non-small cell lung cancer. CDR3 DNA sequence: TGTGCCAGCAGCCCCGGGACAGGGGATGGCTACACCTTC. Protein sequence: CASSPGTGDGYTF.